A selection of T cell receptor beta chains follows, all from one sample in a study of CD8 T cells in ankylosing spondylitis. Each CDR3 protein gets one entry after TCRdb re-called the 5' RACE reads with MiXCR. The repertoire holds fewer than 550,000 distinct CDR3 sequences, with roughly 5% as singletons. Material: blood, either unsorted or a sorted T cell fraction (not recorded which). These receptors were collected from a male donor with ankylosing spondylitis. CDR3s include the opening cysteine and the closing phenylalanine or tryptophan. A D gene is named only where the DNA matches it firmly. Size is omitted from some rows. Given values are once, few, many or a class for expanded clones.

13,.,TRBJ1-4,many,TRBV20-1,CSAYRVLYEKLFF,TGCAGTGCGTACAGGGTTTTATATGAAAAACTGTTTTTT
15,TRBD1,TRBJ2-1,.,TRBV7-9,CASSLPRDSRNEQFF,TGTGCCAGCAGCTTACCCCGGGACAGCCGAAATGAGCAGTTCTTC
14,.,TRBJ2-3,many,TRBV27,CASSLSADTDTQYF,TGTGCCAGCAGTTTATCGGCCGACACAGATACGCAGTATTTT
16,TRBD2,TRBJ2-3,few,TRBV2,CASRPRVAGGQDTQYF,TGTGCCAGCAGACCCCGGGTAGCGGGAGGGCAAGATACGCAGTATTTT
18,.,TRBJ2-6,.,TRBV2,CASSEKRDILSGANVLTF,TGTGCCAGCAGTGAAAAAAGAGACATTCTCTCTGGGGCCAACGTCCTGACTTTC
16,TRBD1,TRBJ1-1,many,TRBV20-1,CSARDRVSGVNTEAFF,TGCAGTGCGCGGGACAGGGTCTCAGGGGTGAACACTGAAGCTTTCTTT
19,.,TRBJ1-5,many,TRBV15,CATSRGTREGIHFNQPQHF,TGTGCCACCAGCAGAGGAACCCGGGAGGGAATTCATTTTAATCAGCCCCAGCATTTT
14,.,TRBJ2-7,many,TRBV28,CASRFNSDSYEQYF,TGTGCCAGCAGGTTCAATTCAGACAGTTACGAGCAGTACTTC
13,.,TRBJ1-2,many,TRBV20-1,CSAPEQGNYGYTF,TGCAGTGCCCCGGAGCAGGGGAACTATGGCTACACCTTC
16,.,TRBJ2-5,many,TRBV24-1,CATGISGASQGETQYF,TGTGCCACCGGGATTTCAGGAGCTAGCCAGGGGGAGACCCAGTACTTC
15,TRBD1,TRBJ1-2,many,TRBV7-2,CASRRQGAGGYGYTF,TGTGCCAGCAGGCGACAGGGGGCAGGAGGATATGGCTACACCTTC
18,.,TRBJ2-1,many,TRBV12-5,CASGLVQGVGRGYNEQFF,TGTGCTAGTGGTTTGGTACAAGGTGTGGGAAGGGGCTACAATGAGCAGTTCTTC
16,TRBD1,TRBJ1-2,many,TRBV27,CASSRYRDRGPYGYTF,TGTGCCAGCAGTCGCTACCGGGACAGGGGGCCCTATGGCTACACCTTC
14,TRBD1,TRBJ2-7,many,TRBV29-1,CSVRTGPSSYEQYF,TGCAGCGTGCGGACAGGCCCCAGCAGCTACGAGCAGTACTTC
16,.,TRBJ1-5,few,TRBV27,CASSPGRGVSNQPQHF,TGTGCCAGCAGTCCTGGTCGGGGGGTGAGCAATCAGCCCCAGCATTTT
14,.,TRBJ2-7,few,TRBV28,CASTGPRARYEQYF,TGTGCCAGCACGGGCCCCAGGGCCCGATACGAGCAGTACTTC
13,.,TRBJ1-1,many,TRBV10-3,CAISEWGGAEAFF,TGTGCCATCAGTGAGTGGGGAGGCGCTGAAGCTTTCTTT
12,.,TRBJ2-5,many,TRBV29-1,CSVDEGSETQYF,TGCAGCGTTGATGAGGGTTCGGAGACCCAGTACTTC
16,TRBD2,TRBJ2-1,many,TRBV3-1,CASSHWTSGRGNEQFF,TGTGCCAGCAGCCATTGGACTAGCGGGAGGGGGAATGAGCAGTTCTTC
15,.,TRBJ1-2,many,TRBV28,CASREYYSSNYGYTF,TGTGCCAGCAGGGAATATTACTCCTCTAACTATGGCTACACCTTC
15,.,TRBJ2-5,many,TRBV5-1,CASSFLVRGQETQYF,TGCGCCAGCAGCTTCCTAGTGAGGGGCCAAGAGACCCAGTACTTC
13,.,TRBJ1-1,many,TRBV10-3,CAIRNGTLREAFF,TGTGCCATCAGGAACGGGACTCTCAGGGAAGCTTTCTTT
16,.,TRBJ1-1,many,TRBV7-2,CASSISSGAYGTEAFF,TGTGCCAGCAGCATCTCCTCAGGGGCTTACGGCACTGAAGCTTTCTTT
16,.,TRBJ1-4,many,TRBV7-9,CASSLGLPDYNEKLFF,TGTGCCAGCAGCTTAGGCCTGCCAGATTATAATGAAAAACTGTTTTTT
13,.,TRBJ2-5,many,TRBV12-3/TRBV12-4,CASSRNTRETQYF,TGTGCCAGCAGTCGTAATACTAGGGAGACCCAGTACTTC
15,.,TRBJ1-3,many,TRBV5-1,CASRPGSISGNTIYF,TGCGCCAGCAGACCCGGGAGCATCTCTGGAAACACCATATATTTT
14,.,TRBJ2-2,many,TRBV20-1,CSASEAGRTGELFF,TGCAGTGCTAGCGAGGCAGGGCGAACCGGGGAGCTGTTTTTT
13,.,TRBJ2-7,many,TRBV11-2,CASSLDPNYEQYF,TGTGCCAGCAGCTTAGACCCTAACTACGAGCAGTACTTC
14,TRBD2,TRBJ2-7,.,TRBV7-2,CASSYRAGADVQYF,TGTGCCAGCAGCTACCGAGCGGGAGCCGACGTGCAGTACTTC
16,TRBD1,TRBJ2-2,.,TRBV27,CASSLPRQGATGELFF,TGTGCCAGCAGTCTCCCTCGACAGGGGGCCACCGGGGAGCTGTTTTTT
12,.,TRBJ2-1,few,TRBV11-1,CASSQGENEQFF,TGTGCCAGCAGCCAAGGAGAGAATGAGCAGTTCTTC
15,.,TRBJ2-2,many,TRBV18,CASSPSGQNTGELFF,TGTGCCAGCTCACCCTCGGGACAGAACACCGGGGAGCTGTTTTTT
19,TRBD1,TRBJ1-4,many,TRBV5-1,CASSKRPVGQLATNEKLFF,TGCGCCAGCAGCAAGAGACCAGTGGGACAGCTTGCAACTAATGAAAAACTGTTTTTT
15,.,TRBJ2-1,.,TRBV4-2,CASSQVSAANNEQFF,TGTGCCAGCAGCCAAGTCTCGGCAGCAAACAATGAGCAGTTCTTC
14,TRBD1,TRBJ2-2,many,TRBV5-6,CAHLRDRGTGELFF,TGTGCCCACCTCCGGGACAGGGGGACCGGGGAGCTGTTTTTT
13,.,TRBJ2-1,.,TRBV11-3,CASSASRGDEQFF,TGTGCCAGCAGCGCCTCCAGGGGCGATGAGCAGTTCTTC
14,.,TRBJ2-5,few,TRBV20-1,CSAGEVGGWKTQYF,TGCAGTGCTGGGGAGGTTGGGGGGTGGAAGACCCAGTACTTC
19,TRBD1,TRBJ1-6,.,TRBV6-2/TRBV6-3,CASSYYDRGTGSYNSPLHF,TGTGCCAGCAGTTACTACGACAGGGGCACGGGCTCCTATAATTCACCCCTCCACTTT
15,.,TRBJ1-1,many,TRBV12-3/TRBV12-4,CASSFWGSRDTEAFF,TGTGCCAGCAGTTTTTGGGGATCGAGGGACACTGAAGCTTTCTTT
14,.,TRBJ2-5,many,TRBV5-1,CASSSQGSQETQYF,TGCGCCAGCAGCTCTCAGGGATCCCAAGAGACCCAGTACTTC
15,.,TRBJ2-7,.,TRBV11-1,CASSPGILSSYEQYF,TGTGCCAGCAGCCCCGGGATTCTAAGCTCCTACGAGCAGTACTTC
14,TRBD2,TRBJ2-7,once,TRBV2,CTSSQLLGEGEQYF,TGTACCAGCAGCCAACTCCTTGGGGAGGGCGAGCAGTACTTC
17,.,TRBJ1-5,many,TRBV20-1,CSASRFLGRRANQPQHF,TGCAGTGCTAGTAGATTTTTGGGACGACGCGCCAATCAGCCCCAGCATTTT
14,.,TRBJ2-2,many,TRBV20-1,CSAYPGEPTGELFF,TGCAGTGCTTACCCGGGAGAGCCCACCGGGGAGCTGTTTTTT
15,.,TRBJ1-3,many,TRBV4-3,CASSQGQSSGNTIYF,TGCGCCAGCAGCCAAGGACAGAGCTCTGGAAACACCATATATTTT
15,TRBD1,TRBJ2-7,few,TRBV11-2,CASSIPGTDAYEQYF,TGTGCCAGCAGCATCCCCGGGACAGACGCCTACGAGCAGTACTTC